Below are 18 T cell receptor beta chains sequenced from a single sample in a study of regulatory T cells in long-lasting Graves disease. Time point indicated: newly diagnosed GD, antithyroid drugs for less than 3 months. RNA extracted from PBMCs served as the sequencing template. Arm-PCR of CDR3 regions with iRepertoire HTBI primers generated TCR beta libraries. TCRdb fed the multiplex PCR reads into MiXCR, producing one record per CDR3 protein. The table lists roughly 350,000 distinct CDR3 sequences, about 16% of them singletons. These data also formed part of another study, on T cells in Graves' hyperthyroidism and ophthalmopathy.

Sample: peripheral blood mononuclear cells (PBMCs), taken at new diagnosis, from a patient treated with antithyroid drugs. The source is a woman aged 18-30 years with Graves disease.

A note on this clonotype: This could be a read error, since a much larger clone is one nucleotide away. In this CDR3 the conserved last residue, phenylalanine or tryptophan, is missing, so a read error is likely. The chain couples TRBV2 to TRBJ2-3, with TRBD2 identical over 8 bases. J lost 4 bases, V lost 2 bases, and 14 bases had no gene match. This CDR3 comprises 18 residues. Germline-derived CDR1 and CDR2 are SNHLY and FYNNEI. CDR3 nucleotides: TGTGCCAGCAGTGAAACACCCTTCCAAGCGGGAGTTGCAGATACGCAGTATTCT. It specifies CASSETPFQAGVADTQYS.

The gene calls are TRBV5-6 and TRBJ1-1; TRBD1 is a possible D gene (5 bases). CDR3 length: 14 residues. Trimming took off 4 bases at V and 0 bases at J, with 10 bases between the two ends. CDR1 and CDR2 from the germline V gene are SGHDT and YYEEEE. CDR3 coding DNA: TGTGCCAGCAGCATGACAGACATGAACACTGAAGCTTTCTTT. It is translated as CASSMTDMNTEAFF. The full variable domain, in which reference TRBV5-6 and TRBJ1-1 provide the parts outside the CDR3, is DAGVTQSPTHLIKTRGQQVTLRCSPKSGHDTVSWYQQALGQGPQFIFQYYEEEERQRGNFPDRFSGHQFPNYSSELNVNALLLGDSALYLCASSMTDMNTEAFFGQGTRLTVV.

About this clonotype itself: An end of the junction differs from the germline gene, which may be a read error. J is TRBJ2-5 and V is TRBV7-7; D remains unclear. The CDR3 covers 15 residues. CDR1 is SSHAT and CDR2 is FNYEAQ in the germline V gene (reference sequence). Here the CDR3 reads CASSKEPHGRETQYF. Written as DNA, the CDR3 is TGTGCTAGCAGCAAAGAACCACACGGAAGGGAGACCCAGTACTTC.

This clonotype was recorded at least ten times. V is TRBV20-1 and J is TRBJ2-5; D possibly corresponds to TRBD1 (6 bases). The CDR3 covers 13 residues. Per germline, CDR1 DFQATT and CDR2 SNEGSKA (reference sequence). Trimming shortened V by 1 base and J by 3 bases, and 9 bases separated the two germline ends. CDR3 nucleotide sequence: TGCAGTGCTAGAGTTTGGACAGAAGAGACCCAGTACTTC. Its translation: CSARVWTEETQYF.

J is TRBJ1-2 and V is TRBV7-3; no reliable D call. Per the germline V gene, CDR1 is SGHTA and CDR2 is FQGTGA. This CDR3 has 14 amino acids. V was trimmed by 3 bases and J by 6 bases, leaving 14 bases between them. CDR3 in DNA: TGTGCCAGCAGCTTCACGACCGGAATGCATGGCTACACCTTC. Translation gives CASSFTTGMHGYTF.

In this sample, this clonotype turned up many times. This rearrangement joins TRBV11-2 to TRBJ1-4, with D uncertain. This CDR3 is built from 15 residues. V lost 1 base, J lost 5 bases, and 11 bases lay in between. CDR1 is SGHAT and CDR2 is FQNNGV in the germline V gene. CDR3 DNA sequence: TGTGCCAGCAGCTTAGGGTCGTCCTTCAATGAAAAACTGTTTTTT. It codes for CASSLGSSFNEKLFF.

This clonotype was seen at least ten times. The chain is built from TRBV5-1 and TRBJ2-3, with D possibly called TRBD1 or TRBD2 (5 bases each). Per germline, CDR1 SGHRS and CDR2 YFSETQ. CDR3 length: 12 residues. Trimming removed 4 bases from V and 6 bases from J, with 9 bases in between. CDR3 residues: CASSDGADTQYF. Here the CDR3 DNA reads TGCGCCAGCAGCGACGGGGCTGATACGCAGTATTTT.

In its sample, this clonotype was seen many times. This chain connects TRBV28 to TRBJ2-7; D may be TRBD2 (6 bases). The CDR3 has 17 residues. Germline CDR1 is MDHEN and CDR2 is SYDVKM. V was trimmed by 5 bases and J by 6 bases, leaving 26 bases between them. The CDR3 region is CASSEGRAGSGGPEQYF. The CDR3 DNA reads as TGTGCCAGCAGTGAGGGTAGGGCCGGGAGTGGAGGTCCCGAGCAGTACTTC. Supplemented by reference TRBV28 and TRBJ2-7, the full variable domain reads DVKVTQSSRYLVKRTGEKVFLECVQDMDHENMFWYRQDPGLGLRLIYFSYDVKMKEKGDIPEGYSVSREKKERFSLILESASTNQTSMYLCASSEGRAGSGGPEQYFGPGTRLTVT.

This clonotype was detected only a few times. The chain joins TRBV6-5 to TRBJ1-3; TRBD1 aligns across 11 bases. CDR1 and CDR2 from the germline V gene are MNHEY and SVGAGI. The junction had 6 bases not matched to a gene; V was cut back by 2 bases and J by 0 bases. The CDR3 sequence is 18 residues long. The DNA of the CDR3 is TGTGCCAGCAGTTACCTAGGACAGGGGGCCTACTCTGGAAACACCATATATTTT. Its protein is CASSYLGQGAYSGNTIYF.

This clonotype came up many times. This chain links TRBV11-2 with TRBJ2-7; D gene ambiguous. CDR1 and CDR2 (germline): SGHAT, FQNNGV. The CDR3 consists of 14 residues. The V end was cut by 2 bases, the J end by 2 bases, with 10 bases between. CDR3 protein: CASSLYTGPYEQYF. The CDR3 nucleotides read TGTGCCAGCAGCTTATATACCGGACCCTACGAGCAGTACTTC.

The table lists this clonotype with many counts. V and J are TRBV2 and TRBJ2-2; D is ambiguous. Germline loops: CDR1 SNHLY, CDR2 FYNNEI. This CDR3 has 11 amino acids. Trimming stripped 8 bases from V and 5 bases from J, with 6 bases between. DNA of the CDR3: TGTGCCAGCGAGGCGACCGGGGAGCTGTTTTTT. Residues: CASEATGELFF. The full variable domain, completed using reference TRBV2 and TRBJ2-2, is EPEVTQTPSHQVTQMGQEVILRCVPISNHLYFYWYRQILGQKVEFLVSFYNNEISEKSEIFDDQFSVERPDGSNFTLKIRSTKLEDSAMYFCASEATGELFFGEGSRLTVL.

The chain couples TRBV14 to TRBJ2-1; 11 bases line up with TRBD1. Trimming cost V 4 bases and J 10 bases; bases outside gene matches: 6. Germline V gene lookup returns CDR1 SGHDN and CDR2 FVKESK. This CDR3 spans 14 amino acids. The chain's CDR3 is CASSRRTGGYEQFF. In nucleotides, the CDR3 is TGTGCCAGCAGCCGCCGGACAGGGGGCTACGAGCAGTTCTTC.

This clonotype was counted a few times. The gene calls are TRBV12-3 or TRBV12-4 and TRBJ2-2; the match to TRBD2 covers 7 bases. The V and J ends lost 8 bases and 6 bases, in that order; junction bases with no gene match: 12. The CDR3 loop spans 15 amino acids. This chain's CDR3 is CASRMAGVRSGELFF. As DNA, the CDR3 is TGTGCCAGCCGGATGGCGGGAGTTCGGTCCGGGGAGCTGTTTTTT.

This clonotype was seen at least ten times. The rearrangement uses TRBV6-2 or TRBV6-3 and TRBJ2-7; 9 positions agree with TRBD1. V dropped 6 bases and J dropped 3; count of bases not matched to a gene: 12. The CDR3 is 16 amino acids. CDR1 and CDR2 from the germline V gene are MNHEY and SVGEGT. CDR3: CASRRTGEGYYYEQYF. CDR3 in DNA: TGTGCCAGCAGACGGACAGGGGAAGGTTACTACTACGAGCAGTACTTC.

At least ten counts were recorded for this clonotype. The V gene is TRBV28, the J gene TRBJ2-4, with no clear D. Germline V gives CDR1 MDHEN, CDR2 SYDVKM. This CDR3 comprises 14 residues. V was cut by 0 bases and J by 1 base, with 4 bases left in between. DNA of the CDR3: TGTGCCAGCAGTTTATGGGATGCCAAAAACATTCAGTACTTC. Protein product: CASSLWDAKNIQYF.

Ten or more counts support this clonotype. The chain is built from TRBV6-2 or TRBV6-3 and TRBJ2-1; a possible D gene is TRBD2 (6 bases). Between the trimmed V and J ends, which lost 6 bases and 4 bases, there was a span of 16 bases. The CDR3 loop spans 15 amino acids. In germline, CDR1 is MNHEY, CDR2 SVGEGT. The CDR3 DNA follows: TGTGCCAGCAGATCCACCGGGACTTCGTACAATGAGCAGTTCTTC. Residues: CASRSTGTSYNEQFF.

This clonotype was observed a handful of times. The CDR3 reads CASSLDGGGRGNRPQHF. CDR3 bases: TGTGCCAGCAGCTTAGATGGAGGAGGCAGGGGTAACCGGCCCCAGCATTTT. The V and J genes are TRBV11-2 and TRBJ1-5; D might be TRBD1 (6 bases). From germline, CDR1 is SGHAT and CDR2 FQNNGV. The germline V and J ends were trimmed by 0 bases and 9 bases, with 21 bases remaining between them. CDR3 length: 17 amino acids.

This clonotype appeared many times. The rearrangement uses TRBV7-9 and TRBJ1-1, with TRBD1 identical over 7 bases. CDR3 size: 16 residues. Trimming cost V 5 bases and J 4 bases; bases outside gene matches: 13. Germline V gives CDR1 SEHNR, CDR2 FQNEAQ (reference sequence). DNA for the CDR3: TGTGCCAGCAGCCCAAGGGGGCTAGAGGTTCCCACTGAAGCTTTCTTT. It is translated as CASSPRGLEVPTEAFF.